The next 22 T cell receptor beta chains were all read from a single sample in a study of cytomegalovirus exposure and HLA in healthy donors. Repertoires were generated with immunoSEQ multiplex PCR, while TCRdb's copy carries only in-frame clones and drops some. The sample comprises more than 95,000 clones, 86% of which are singletons, and 3% to 4% rests with the top ten. Sample: PBMCs. The receptor source for this set is a woman aged 18-35 years in good health and CMV-seropositive.

The V gene is TRBV27, the J gene TRBJ1-5, with a tentative D call TRBD1 (6 bases). The length of the CDR3 is 14 residues. Germline CDR1 is MNHEY and CDR2 is SMNVEV (reference sequence). The V and J ends lost 5 bases and 5 bases respectively, with 13 bases between them. The CDR3 DNA reads TGTGCCAGCAGTCTAGGGGGGGTGTATCAGCCCCAGCATTTT. As protein: CASSLGGVYQPQHF.

V is TRBV6-1 and J is TRBJ1-1; D ambiguous. Trimming stripped 6 bases from V and 5 bases from J, with 4 bases between. CDR1 is MNHNS and CDR2 is SASEGT in the germline V gene. The CDR3 is 10 residues long. CDR3 bases: TGTGCCAGCAGCCGTACTGAAGCTTTCTTT. As protein: CASSRTEAFF.

This rearrangement joins TRBV28 to TRBJ1-1; no clear D gene. This CDR3 spans 14 amino acids. The germline V gene has CDR1 MDHEN and CDR2 SYDVKM. Deletions cut 4 bases from V and 1 base from J, with 10 bases between. The CDR3 DNA follows: TGTGCCAGCAGTTCGGGTGGTGAGAACACTGAAGCTTTCTTT. It yields the protein CASSSGGENTEAFF.

The rearrangement links TRBV4-1 to TRBJ2-7; 11 bases map to TRBD2. CDR3 length: 16 residues. After removal of 1 base from V and 2 bases from J, the junction contained 4 bases not matched to a gene. Germline CDR1 is MGHRA and CDR2 is YSYEKL. The CDR3 nucleotides are TGCGCCAGCAGCCAAGCCCTAGCGGGAGGACCCTACGAGCAGTACTTC. Its translation: CASSQALAGGPYEQYF.

The V and J genes are TRBV5-5 and TRBJ2-6; possibly TRBD2 for D (5 bases). CDR3 size: 16 residues. Germline CDR1 SGHKS, CDR2 YYEKEE (reference sequence). Trimming left V 4 bases short and J 3 bases short, with 14 bases between. CDR3 coding DNA: TGTGCCAGCAGCGTTAGCGCTTTCGGTGGGGCCAACGTCCTGACTTTC. Translating it yields CASSVSAFGGANVLTF. Together with reference TRBV5-5 and TRBJ2-6, the CDR3 gives the full variable domain: DAGVTQSPTHLIKTRGQQVTLRCSPISGHKSVSWYQQVLGQGPQFIFQYYEKEERGRGNFPDRFSARQFPNYSSELNVNALLLGDSALYLCASSVSAFGGANVLTFGAGSRLTVL.

The gene calls are TRBV9 and TRBJ1-4; 12 nucleotides match TRBD1. The CDR3 length is 14 residues. CDR1 and CDR2 from the germline V gene are SGDLS and YYNGEE. Losses at the gene ends were 4 bases for V and 11 bases for J; bases not matched to a gene: 6. CDR3 nucleotide sequence: TGTGCCAGCAGCAAGGGACAGGGGGCGACGAAACTGTTTTTT. Translating it yields CASSKGQGATKLFF.

The chain carries TRBV7-6 and TRBJ2-3; 10 bases agree with TRBD2. Germline assignment: CDR1 SGHVS and CDR2 FNYEAQ. The CDR3 runs to 16 residues. J was trimmed by 2 bases and V by 4 bases; bases with no gene match: 6. CDR3 DNA sequence: TGTGCCAGCAGCTCCCGGACTAGCGGACTCACAGATACGCAGTATTTT. Amino acid sequence: CASSSRTSGLTDTQYF.

V and J are TRBV5-5 and TRBJ1-1; 8 positions match TRBD1. Germline CDR1 SGHKS, CDR2 YYEKEE (reference sequence). Trimming cost V 2 bases and J 5 bases; bases outside gene matches: 8. The CDR3 is made up of 15 amino acids. CDR3 DNA sequence: TGTGCCAGCAGCTTTAGACAGGGGAGGGATACTGAAGCTTTCTTT. It is translated as CASSFRQGRDTEAFF.

In DNA, the CDR3 is TGTGCCAGCAGCTCCGAAGGTCGGGTGTGGGAGACCCAGTACTTC. Amino acid sequence: CASSSEGRVWETQYF. The chain links TRBV11-3 to TRBJ2-5, with D unclear. CDR1 is SGHNT, CDR2 YENEEA, per germline. This CDR3 comprises 15 residues. Deletions cut 4 bases from V and 5 bases from J, with 17 bases between.

The chain combines TRBV19 with TRBJ2-5; 11 bases are a match to TRBD2. The J segment lost 5 bases and the V segment lost 5 bases, leaving 7 bases of the junction unmatched. CDR1 and CDR2 from the germline V gene are LNHDA and SQIVND (reference sequence). The CDR3 extends over 15 amino acids. The CDR3 sequence is CASSRLAGSRETQYF. In DNA form, the CDR3 reads TGTGCCAGTAGTCGACTAGCGGGATCCAGGGAGACCCAGTACTTC.

The chain recombines TRBV6-4 with TRBJ2-3, with 10 bases identical to TRBD2. J gave up 2 bases and V 2 bases, and 1 base lay outside the gene matches. The germline V gene encodes CDR1 MRHNA and CDR2 SNTAGT. The CDR3 runs 15 residues. This chain's CDR3 is CASSDSGGATDTQYF. CDR3 bases: TGTGCCAGCAGTGACAGCGGGGGGGCCACAGATACGCAGTATTTT.

This chain links TRBV27 with TRBJ1-5; TRBD1 agrees at 8 bases. In germline, CDR1 is MNHEY, CDR2 SMNVEV (reference sequence). The CDR3 spans 14 residues. The V gene end was trimmed by 5 bases and the J gene end by 6 bases; junction bases not matched to a gene: 6. The CDR3 reads CASSVGQGAQPQHF. CDR3 DNA: TGTGCCAGCAGTGTAGGACAGGGAGCTCAGCCCCAGCATTTT.

CDR3 residues: CASSPSRWGQKNTGELFF. DNA of the CDR3: TGTGCCAGCAGCCCCTCCCGCTGGGGACAGAAAAACACCGGGGAGCTGTTTTTT. The rearrangement links TRBV7-3 to TRBJ2-2; 7 positions agree with TRBD1. With V trimmed by 5 bases and J by 2 bases, 14 bases remained unmatched. The CDR3 covers 18 residues. CDR1 is SGHTA and CDR2 is FQGTGA in the germline V gene.

This clone is a singleton in its sample. The J gene is TRBJ1-6, the V gene TRBV6-1; the match to TRBD1 covers 9 bases. The CDR3 sequence is 15 residues long. V shed 5 bases and J 5 bases; nucleotides not matched to a gene: 4. Germline CDR1 MNHNS, CDR2 SASEGT. CDR3 nucleotide sequence: TGTGCCAGCAGTCAACAGGGGGCGAATAATTCACCCCTCCACTTT. Translated, it gives CASSQQGANNSPLHF.

The rearrangement uses TRBV10-2 and TRBJ2-7; TRBD2 matches at 8 bases. Germline trimming cut 5 bases from V and 3 bases from J; bases unmatched to any gene: 12. This CDR3 spans 16 amino acids. Germline V gene sequence: CDR1 WSHSY, CDR2 SAAADI. The chain's CDR3 is CASSRLRLARDYEQYF. CDR3 nucleotide sequence: TGCGCCAGCAGTCGACTTAGACTAGCGCGGGACTACGAGCAGTACTTC.

The chain recombines TRBV6-1 with TRBJ1-2, with 8 bases fitting TRBD1. V lost 4 bases and J lost 7; bases outside the gene matches: 5. The length of the CDR3 is 13 residues. Germline V gene lookup returns CDR1 MNHNS and CDR2 SASEGT. Here the CDR3 DNA reads TGTGCCAGCAGTGGCGACAGGGGTAGTGGCTACACCTTC. Amino acids: CASSGDRGSGYTF.

The chain carries TRBV27 and TRBJ2-5; 7 bases are shared with TRBD2. V lost 4 bases, J lost 4 bases, and 6 bases stayed unmatched. Germline loops: CDR1 MNHEY, CDR2 SMNVEV (reference sequence). CDR3 length: 14 amino acids. The CDR3 sequence: CASSSRLAPETQYF. The CDR3 region has the DNA TGTGCCAGCAGTTCAAGACTAGCCCCAGAGACCCAGTACTTC.

The chain links TRBV6-1 to TRBJ2-1, with 8 bases aligning to TRBD2. The ends lost 3 bases at V and 7 bases at J; junction bases unmatched: 8. The germline gives CDR1 MNHNS, CDR2 SASEGT. This CDR3 is built from 15 residues. In DNA form, the CDR3 reads TGTGCCAGCAGTGAGATAGCGGGGAGGGGGAATGAGCAGTTCTTC. This translates into CASSEIAGRGNEQFF.

This chain links TRBV7-3 with TRBJ2-3, with D perhaps TRBD2 (6 bases). This CDR3 region has 15 residues. V was trimmed by 6 bases and J by 0 bases, leaving 13 bases between them. CDR1 is SGHTA and CDR2 is FQGTGA in the germline V gene. The CDR3 coding sequence is TGTGCCAGCAGGAAGAATCGGGAGAGCACAGATACGCAGTATTTT. Translated, it gives CASRKNRESTDTQYF.

This chain joins TRBV5-6 and TRBJ2-1; tentatively, D is TRBD2 (5 bases). Germline values: CDR1 SGHDT, CDR2 YYEEEE. The length of the CDR3 is 16 residues. V was shortened by 4 bases and J by 7 bases, with 21 bases between the two germline ends. CDR3 region: CASSAVGLGEENEQFF. In DNA form, the CDR3 reads TGTGCCAGCAGCGCGGTTGGACTCGGCGAGGAAAATGAGCAGTTCTTC. Based on the CDR3 plus reference TRBV5-6 and TRBJ2-1, the full variable domain is DAGVTQSPTHLIKTRGQQVTLRCSPKSGHDTVSWYQQALGQGPQFIFQYYEEEERQRGNFPDRFSGHQFPNYSSELNVNALLLGDSALYLCASSAVGLGEENEQFFGPGTRLTVL.

The rearrangement links TRBV5-1 to TRBJ2-7; 9 bases line up with TRBD1. V lost 7 bases to trimming and J lost 4 bases; unmatched junction nucleotides: 6. The CDR3 loop spans 13 amino acids. From germline, CDR1 is SGHRS and CDR2 YFSETQ. The chain's CDR3 is CASAPGQGYEQYF. DNA for the CDR3: TGCGCCAGCGCCCCGGGACAGGGTTACGAGCAGTACTTC.

This clone showed up just a few times. This sequence joins TRBV5-4 and TRBJ1-3; weak D call: TRBD1 (6 bases). This CDR3 contains 16 residues. CDR1 and CDR2 from the germline V gene are SGHNT and YYREEE (reference sequence). The V and J ends lost 0 bases and 0 bases respectively, with 10 bases between them. The CDR3 spells CASSLDPDSSGNTIYF. The CDR3 nucleotides are TGTGCCAGCAGCTTGGACCCGGACAGCTCTGGAAACACCATATATTTT.